This T cell receptor (beta chain) comes out of a study of blood T cell repertoires in COVID-19. Study-level background: Donors in the United States, Italy and Spain gave samples during acute or convalescent COVID-19. From T cells, B-cell-depleted T cells, or PBMCs came the material, which was cDNA or gDNA.

Germline CDR1 KGHDR, CDR2 SFDVKD. With 7 bases clipped from V and 4 bases from J, the junction kept 4 bases outside the gene matches. The CDR3 totals 13 residues. Methods used by the authors: Scientists estimated how many nucleated cells there were by amplifying reference gene primers. Using immunoSEQ multiplex PCR, the repertoire was profiled, and TCRdb retains in-frame clones only, with some absent. Clone size and the V and J calls come from that table; the DNA yielded D and trimming. This repertoire shows some 280,000 clones, around four fifths found once; its top ten account for about 4%. Sequencing was performed on peripheral blood. The source of this sequence is a woman aged 50 to 65 with active or convalescent COVID-19. The rearrangement joins TRBV24-1 to TRBJ2-3, with 7 bases fitting TRBD2. This chain's CDR3 is CATSQGLSDTQYF. Here the CDR3 DNA reads TGTGCCACCAGCCAGGGACTATCAGATACGCAGTATTTT.